This T cell receptor (beta chain) was sequenced during a study of blood T cell repertoires in COVID-19. Method: immunoSEQ multiplex PCR; TCRdb's copy keeps in-frame clones and lacks some. Seen here are approximately 670,000 clones, 70% to 90% observed once, and the top ten hold around 0.3%. V gave up 5 bases and J gave up 7 bases; unmatched junction bases: 11. Germline CDR1 and CDR2: SGHTA and FQGNSA. There are 16 residues in the CDR3. Material for sequencing was peripheral blood. This clonotype originated in a woman aged 18-29 years with acute or convalescent COVID-19. The chain combines TRBV7-2 with TRBJ1-6; TRBD1 matches at 7 bases. The CDR3, as DNA: TGTGCCAGCAGCCCATCAACAGGGGATCGAAATTCACCCCTCCACTTT. Its translation is CASSPSTGDRNSPLHF. Supplemented by reference TRBV7-2 and TRBJ1-6, the full variable domain reads GAGVSQSPSNKVTEKGKDVELRCDPISGHTALYWYRQSLGQGLEFLIYFQGNSAPDKSGLPSDRFSAERTGGSVSTLTIQRTQQEDSAVYLCASSPSTGDRNSPLHFGNGTRLTVT.